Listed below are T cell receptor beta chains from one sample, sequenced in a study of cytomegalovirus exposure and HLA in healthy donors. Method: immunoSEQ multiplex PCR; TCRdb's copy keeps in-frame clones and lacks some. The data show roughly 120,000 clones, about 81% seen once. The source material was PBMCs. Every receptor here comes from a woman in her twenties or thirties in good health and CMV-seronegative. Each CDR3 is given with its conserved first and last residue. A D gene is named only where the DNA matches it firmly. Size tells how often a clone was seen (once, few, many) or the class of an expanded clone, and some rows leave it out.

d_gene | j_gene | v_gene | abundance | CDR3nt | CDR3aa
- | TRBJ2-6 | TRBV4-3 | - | TGCGCCAGCTGCCGGGGCGCTGGGGCCAACGTCCTGACTTTC | CASCRGAGANVLTF
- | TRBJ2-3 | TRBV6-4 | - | TGTGCCAGCAGTGCCATAGGAGGGTCAGGCACAGATACGCAGTATTTT | CASSAIGGSGTDTQYF
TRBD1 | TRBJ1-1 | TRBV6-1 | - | TGTGCCAGCAGTAAGGACAGGGTGACTGAAGCTTTCTTT | CASSKDRVTEAFF
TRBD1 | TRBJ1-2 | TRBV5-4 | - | TGTGCCAGCACCCGGGACAGCTCACACCTGTCGGTTGGCTACACCTTC | CASTRDSSHLSVGYTF
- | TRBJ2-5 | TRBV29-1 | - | TGCAGCGTTGGTCAGGAGACCCAGTACTTC | CSVGQETQYF
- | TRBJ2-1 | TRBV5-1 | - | TGCGCCAGCAGCTTAGGAGGGGTGGATGAGCAGTTCTTC | CASSLGGVDEQFF
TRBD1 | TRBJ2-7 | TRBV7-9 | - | TGTTCCAGCAGCTTGACAGGGGACGAGCAGTACTTC | CSSSLTGDEQYF
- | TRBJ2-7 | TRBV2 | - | TGTGCCAGCAGTGAAGGGGACATCTCTCCTGGCGAGCAGTACTTC | CASSEGDISPGEQYF
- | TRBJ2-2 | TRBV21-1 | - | TGTGCCAGCAGCAAATCTTTGGCAGGGGAGTCCGGGGAGCTGTTTTTT | CASSKSLAGESGELFF
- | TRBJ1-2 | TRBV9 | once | TGTGCCAGCAGCGGCCACAGGAGTTCAGTATTTAACTATGGCTACACCTTC | CASSGHRSSVFNYGYTF
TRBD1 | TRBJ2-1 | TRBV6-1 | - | TGTGCCACGACAGGGGGCAGGTCGGGCAATGAGCAGTTCTTC | CATTGGRSGNEQFF